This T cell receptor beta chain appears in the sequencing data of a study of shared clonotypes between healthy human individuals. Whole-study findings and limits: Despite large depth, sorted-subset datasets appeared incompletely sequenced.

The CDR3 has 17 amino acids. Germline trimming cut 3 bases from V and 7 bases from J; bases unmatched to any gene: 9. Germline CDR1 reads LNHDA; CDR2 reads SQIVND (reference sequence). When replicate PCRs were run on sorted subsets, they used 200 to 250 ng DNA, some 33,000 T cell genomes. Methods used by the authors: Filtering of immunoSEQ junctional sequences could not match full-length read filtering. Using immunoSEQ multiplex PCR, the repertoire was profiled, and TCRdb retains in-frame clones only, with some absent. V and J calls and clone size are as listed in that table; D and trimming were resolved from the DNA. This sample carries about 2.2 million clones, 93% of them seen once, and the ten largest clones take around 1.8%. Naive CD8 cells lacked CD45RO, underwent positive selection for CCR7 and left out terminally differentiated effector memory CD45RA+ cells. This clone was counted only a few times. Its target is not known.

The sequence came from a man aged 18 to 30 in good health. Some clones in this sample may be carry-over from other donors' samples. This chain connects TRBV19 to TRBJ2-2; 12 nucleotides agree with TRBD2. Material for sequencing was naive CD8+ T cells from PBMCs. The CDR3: CASSIPRLAGANGELFF. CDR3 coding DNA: TGTGCCAGTAGTATCCCCCGACTAGCGGGAGCGAACGGGGAGCTGTTTTTT.